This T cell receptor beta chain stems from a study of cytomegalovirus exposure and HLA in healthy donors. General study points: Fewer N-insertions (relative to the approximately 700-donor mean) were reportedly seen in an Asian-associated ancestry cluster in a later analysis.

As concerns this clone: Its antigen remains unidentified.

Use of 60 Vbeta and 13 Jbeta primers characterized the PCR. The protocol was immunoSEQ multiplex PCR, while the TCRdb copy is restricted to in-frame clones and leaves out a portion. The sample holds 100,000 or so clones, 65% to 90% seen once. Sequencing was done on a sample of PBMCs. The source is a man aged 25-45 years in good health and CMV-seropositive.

The CDR3 protein is CASSTDGGAYEKLFF. The CDR3 DNA is TGCGCCAGCAGCACGGACGGAGGTGCCTACGAAAAACTGTTTTTT. This chain joins TRBV5-1 and TRBJ1-4, with no clear D. V was cut by 4 bases and J by 8 bases, with 18 bases left in between. This CDR3 contains 15 residues. The V gene's germline CDR1 is SGHRS and CDR2 YFSETQ. The entire variable domain, with the rest obtained from reference TRBV5-1 and TRBJ1-4, is as follows: KAGVTQTPRYLIKTRGQQVTLSCSPISGHRSVSWYQQTPGQGLQFLFEYFSETQRNKGNFPGRFSGRQFSNSRSEMNVSTLELGDSALYLCASSTDGGAYEKLFFGSGTQLSVL.